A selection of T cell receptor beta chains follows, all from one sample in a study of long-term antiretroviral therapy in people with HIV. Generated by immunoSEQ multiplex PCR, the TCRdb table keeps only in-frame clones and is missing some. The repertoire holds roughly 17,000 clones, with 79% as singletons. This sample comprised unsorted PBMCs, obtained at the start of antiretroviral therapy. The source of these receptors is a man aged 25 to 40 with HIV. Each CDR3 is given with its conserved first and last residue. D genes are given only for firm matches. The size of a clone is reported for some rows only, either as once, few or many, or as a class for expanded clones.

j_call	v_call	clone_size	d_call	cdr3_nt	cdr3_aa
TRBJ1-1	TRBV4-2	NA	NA	TGTGCCAGCAGCCAAGAGGGCGGGCTTGGTGAAGCTTTCTTT	CASSQEGGLGEAFF
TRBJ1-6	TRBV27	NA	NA	TGTGCCAGCAGTTTAACCCTAACGGCAGTTTATAATTCACCCCTCCACTTT	CASSLTLTAVYNSPLHF
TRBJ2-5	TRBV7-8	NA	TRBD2	TGTGCCAGCAGCCCAGGATTAGCGGGGGAGACCCAGTACTTC	CASSPGLAGETQYF
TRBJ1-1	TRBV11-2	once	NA	TGTGCCAGCAGCGAACAAAGGACTGAAGCTTTCTTT	CASSEQRTEAFF
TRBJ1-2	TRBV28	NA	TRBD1	TGTGCCAGCAGTTTAACCGGGACAGGGGGAGCTGGCTACACCTTC	CASSLTGTGGAGYTF
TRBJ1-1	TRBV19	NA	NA	TGTGCCAGTAGTATCGCTTCAGGTGGAAACACTGAAGCTTTCTTT	CASSIASGGNTEAFF
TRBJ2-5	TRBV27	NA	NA	TGTGCCAGCAGTTTAAGGGGGACCCAGTACTTC	CASSLRGTQYF
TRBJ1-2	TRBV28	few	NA	TGTGCCAGCAGTCCCGGGGGCCATGGCTACACCTTC	CASSPGGHGYTF
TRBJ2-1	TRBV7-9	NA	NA	TGTGCCAGCAGCTCGAACAATGAGCAGTTCTTC	CASSSNNEQFF
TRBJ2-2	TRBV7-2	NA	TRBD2	TGTGCCAGCAGCCCGGATAGCGGGAGCGGGCATGGGCTGTTTTTT	CASSPDSGSGHGLFF
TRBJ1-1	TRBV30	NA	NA	TGTGCCTGGAGTACCGCCAGGAAACTGATGAACACTGAAGCTTTCTTT	CAWSTARKLMNTEAFF
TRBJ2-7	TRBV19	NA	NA	TGTGCCAGTAGTATTGGGAGGACGGCCTACGAGCAGTACTTC	CASSIGRTAYEQYF
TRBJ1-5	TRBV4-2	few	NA	TGTGCCAGCAGCCAAGCCCGGAACAATCAGCCCCAGCATTTT	CASSQARNNQPQHF
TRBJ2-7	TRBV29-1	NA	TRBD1	TGCAGCGTTGAAAAGGGGGACAGTGTCTACGAGCAGTACTTC	CSVEKGDSVYEQYF